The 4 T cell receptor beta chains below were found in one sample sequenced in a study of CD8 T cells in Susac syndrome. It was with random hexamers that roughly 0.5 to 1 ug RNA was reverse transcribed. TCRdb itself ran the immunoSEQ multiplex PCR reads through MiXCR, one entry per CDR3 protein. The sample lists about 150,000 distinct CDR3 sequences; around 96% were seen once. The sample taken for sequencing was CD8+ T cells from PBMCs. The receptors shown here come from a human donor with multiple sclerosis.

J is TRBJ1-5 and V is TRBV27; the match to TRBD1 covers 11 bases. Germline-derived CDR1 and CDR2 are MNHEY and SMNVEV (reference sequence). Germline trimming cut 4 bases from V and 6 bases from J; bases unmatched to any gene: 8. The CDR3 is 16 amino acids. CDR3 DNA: TGTGCCAGCAGTTCGACCAGGACAGGGGGCAGTCAGCCCCAGCATTTT. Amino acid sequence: CASSSTRTGGSQPQHF.

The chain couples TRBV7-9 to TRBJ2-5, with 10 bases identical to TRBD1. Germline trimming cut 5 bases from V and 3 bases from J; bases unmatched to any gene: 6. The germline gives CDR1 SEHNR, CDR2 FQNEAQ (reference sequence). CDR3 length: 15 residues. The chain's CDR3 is CASSRAGTGEETQYF. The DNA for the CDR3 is TGTGCCAGCAGCCGTGCCGGGACAGGGGAAGAGACCCAGTACTTC.

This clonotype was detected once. CDR3 loop: CASTLADASYNEQFF. The CDR3 nucleotides read TGTGCCAGCACTCTAGCGGATGCCTCCTACAATGAGCAGTTCTTC. This chain uses TRBV7-8 with TRBJ2-1; 7 nucleotides agree with TRBD2. Trimming took 7 bases from V and 0 from J; bases not matched to a gene: 6. The CDR3 is made up of 15 amino acids. Per germline, CDR1 SGHVS and CDR2 FQNEAQ.

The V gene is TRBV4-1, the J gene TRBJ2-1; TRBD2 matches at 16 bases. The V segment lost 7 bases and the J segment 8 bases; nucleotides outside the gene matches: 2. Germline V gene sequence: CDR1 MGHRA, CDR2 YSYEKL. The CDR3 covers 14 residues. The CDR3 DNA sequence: TGCGCCAGCACGGGACTAGCGGGGGGGCATGAGCAGTTCTTC. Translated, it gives CASTGLAGGHEQFF.